One and the same sample provided the 27 T cell receptor beta chains below, sequenced in a study of cytomegalovirus exposure and HLA in healthy donors. This PCR relied on a set of 60 Vbeta primers and 13 Jbeta primers. Sequencing used immunoSEQ multiplex PCR; TCRdb keeps in-frame clones, though not all of them. Here the sample spans under 200,000 clones, approximately 79% being singletons. The specimen sequenced was PBMCs. These receptors came from a woman aged 35 to 49 in good health and CMV-seronegative.

This clone was observed a single time. CDR3 DNA: TGTGCCAGCAGTCCGCCAGGGCCCTATGGCTACACCTTC. As protein: CASSPPGPYGYTF. The J gene is TRBJ1-2, the V gene TRBV28; tentatively, D is TRBD1 (5 bases). The CDR3 runs 13 residues. V dropped 5 bases and J dropped 4 bases, with 11 bases sitting between them. Germline lookup yields CDR1 MDHEN and CDR2 SYDVKM.

As regards this clone: At one of its ends the junction is not consistent with the germline gene, which may arise from a read error. This chain uses TRBV10-3 with TRBJ2-5; 7 bases agree with TRBD2. This CDR3 comprises 13 residues. CDR1 is ENHRY and CDR2 is SYGVKD in the germline V gene. The DNA for the CDR3 is TGTGCCATGAGTGCGGGAGTAGAAGAGACCCAGTACTTC. Protein: CAMSAGVEETQYF.

The count of this clone is one. V gene TRBV4-1 combines with J gene TRBJ1-6; TRBD1 aligns across 7 bases. Losses at the gene ends were 4 bases for V and 8 bases for J; bases not matched to a gene: 20. CDR3 length: 19 amino acids. Germline CDR1 MGHRA, CDR2 YSYEKL. The CDR3 reads CASSPRTDRVPIVDSPLHF. DNA of the CDR3: TGCGCCAGCAGCCCAAGGACCGACAGGGTTCCAATTGTGGATTCACCCCTCCACTTT.

The rearrangement uses TRBV2 and TRBJ2-2, with no clear D. The V end was cut by 6 bases, the J end by 10 bases, with 18 bases between. The CDR3 loop spans 14 amino acids. In germline, CDR1 is SNHLY, CDR2 FYNNEI. This chain's CDR3 is CASRELAPQEELFF. The CDR3 nucleotides read TGTGCCAGCAGGGAACTGGCCCCTCAAGAGGAGCTGTTTTTT. Drawing the rest from reference TRBV2 and TRBJ2-2, the complete variable domain is EPEVTQTPSHQVTQMGQEVILRCVPISNHLYFYWYRQILGQKVEFLVSFYNNEISEKSEIFDDQFSVERPDGSNFTLKIRSTKLEDSAMYFCASRELAPQEELFFGEGSRLTVL.

V gene TRBV6-5 combines with J gene TRBJ2-7; tentative D call: TRBD2 (6 bases). CDR1 MNHEY and CDR2 SVGAGI come from the germline V gene. Trimming pared 5 bases from V and 4 bases from J, leaving 15 bases between. The CDR3 spans 14 residues. The DNA for the CDR3 is TGTGCCAGCAGTGAAGGGGCGGCGGGGTACGAGCAGTACTTC. Its protein product is CASSEGAAGYEQYF.

This clone came up a few times. This chain uses TRBV2 with TRBJ2-1; TRBD1 aligns across 9 bases. This CDR3 contains 12 residues. After removal of 6 bases from V and 6 bases from J, the junction contained 0 bases not matched to a gene. In germline, CDR1 is SNHLY, CDR2 FYNNEI. As DNA, the CDR3 is TGTGCCAGCAGGGGACAGGGCAATGAGCAGTTCTTC. Translation gives CASRGQGNEQFF.

The chain employs TRBV4-1 and TRBJ2-7; D perhaps matches TRBD1 (6 bases). CDR1 is MGHRA, CDR2 YSYEKL, per germline. The length of the CDR3 is 15 residues. The V and J ends lost 3 bases and 3 bases respectively, with 15 bases between them. CDR3 nucleotide sequence: TGCGCCAGCAGCCACCCGACAGGAAGAAGCTACGAGCAGTACTTC. This sequence encodes CASSHPTGRSYEQYF.

The chain has TRBV29-1 and TRBJ2-3; D unresolved. V dropped 3 bases and J dropped 1 base, with 8 bases sitting between them. Germline V gene lookup returns CDR1 SQVTM and CDR2 ANQGSEA. The CDR3 loop spans 13 amino acids. The CDR3 reads CSVDWAGTDTQYF. The CDR3, as DNA: TGCAGCGTTGATTGGGCCGGCACAGATACGCAGTATTTT.

V gene TRBV7-6 combines with J gene TRBJ2-3; 8 bases map to TRBD1. CDR1 SGHVS and CDR2 FNYEAQ come from the germline V gene. The V gene end was trimmed by 2 bases and the J gene end by 2 bases; junction bases not matched to a gene: 9. The CDR3 runs to 17 residues. CDR3: CASSLPRRQGNTDTQYF. The CDR3 DNA follows: TGTGCCAGCAGCTTACCCCGGAGACAGGGGAACACAGATACGCAGTATTTT.

This clone came up once. V usage is TRBV2 and J usage is TRBJ2-2; possibly TRBD1 for D (6 bases). Germline CDR1 SNHLY, CDR2 FYNNEI. The length of the CDR3 is 14 residues. The V and J ends lost 7 bases and 6 bases respectively, with 15 bases between them. The CDR3 DNA reads as TGTGCCAGCACCAACAGGGTATTAGCCGGGGAGCTGTTTTTT. Amino acids: CASTNRVLAGELFF.

As regards this clone: Compared with germline, one end of the junction differs, possibly owing to a read error. In DNA, the CDR3 is TGTGCCAGCAGTTGGGGGACAGACACAGAAGCTTTCTTT. Protein: CASSWGTDTEAFF. This rearrangement joins TRBV6-5 to TRBJ1-1, with TRBD1 matching over 7 bases. This CDR3 spans 13 amino acids. Germline CDR1 is MNHEY and CDR2 is SVGAGI.

Remarks on this clone: The junction differs from germline at one of its ends, possibly a read error. V gene TRBV5-4 combines with J gene TRBJ1-3; 8 bases fit TRBD1. CDR1 and CDR2 (germline): SGHNT, YYREEE (reference sequence). The CDR3 length is 16 residues. The CDR3 DNA is TGTGCCAGCAGCAGAACTGGACAGGGCTCTAGAAACACCATATATTTT. Translation gives CASSRTGQGSRNTIYF.

CDR3 protein: CATSEDRGNQPQHF. Written as DNA, the CDR3 is TGTGCCACCAGCGAAGACAGGGGCAATCAGCCCCAGCATTTT. The gene calls are TRBV15 and TRBJ1-5; 7 nucleotides align to TRBD1. From germline, CDR1 is LNHNV and CDR2 YYDKDF (reference sequence). This CDR3 region has 14 residues. V shed 5 bases, J shed 2 bases, and the junction held 3 bases outside the gene matches.

J is TRBJ1-2 and V is TRBV19; D is uncertain. This CDR3 is built from 15 residues. Germline V gives CDR1 LNHDA, CDR2 SQIVND (reference sequence). V lost 5 bases and J lost 2, with 15 bases in between. The CDR3 sequence: CASSPREGVNYGYTF. The CDR3 DNA sequence: TGTGCCAGTAGTCCCCGGGAGGGCGTCAACTATGGCTACACCTTC.

In DNA, the CDR3 is TGTGCCAGTAGACCTAATTCCGGGACAGGTTTTTACGAGCAGTACTTC. This codes for CASRPNSGTGFYEQYF. The V and J genes are TRBV19 and TRBJ2-7; 8 bases match TRBD1. V dropped 6 bases and J dropped 4; count of bases not matched to a gene: 14. CDR3 length: 16 amino acids. The V gene's germline CDR1 is LNHDA and CDR2 SQIVND (reference sequence).

This chain joins TRBV4-1 and TRBJ2-7; 8 nucleotides agree with TRBD1. The CDR3 loop spans 14 amino acids. V shed 4 bases and J 4 bases; nucleotides not matched to a gene: 6. CDR1 MGHRA and CDR2 YSYEKL come from the germline V gene. This CDR3 reads CASSLGRGLYEQYF. In DNA, the CDR3 is TGCGCCAGCAGCCTCGGCAGGGGGCTATACGAGCAGTACTTC.

In this sample, this clone turned up a few times. This chain links TRBV5-1 with TRBJ1-3; D ambiguous. Germline CDR1 is SGHRS and CDR2 is YFSETQ. V was cut by 2 bases and J by 0 bases, with 9 bases left in between. This CDR3 spans 15 amino acids. The CDR3 reads CASSFGSGSGNTIYF. Here the CDR3 DNA reads TGCGCCAGCAGCTTCGGGTCGGGCTCTGGAAACACCATATATTTT.

The rearrangement uses TRBV19 and TRBJ2-7; 9 bases are shared with TRBD2. The junction had 16 bases not matched to a gene; V was cut back by 4 bases and J by 12 bases. Germline-derived CDR1 and CDR2 are LNHDA and SQIVND (reference sequence). The CDR3 is 15 amino acids. CDR3 in DNA: TGTGCCAGTAGTACACAAGGAGGCGGGAGGGCCTCGCTGTACTTC. As protein: CASSTQGGGRASLYF.

The rearrangement links TRBV2 to TRBJ1-1; 8 bases line up with TRBD1. The V and J ends lost 8 bases and 3 bases, in that order; junction bases with no gene match: 2. Germline V gene lookup returns CDR1 SNHLY and CDR2 FYNNEI. The CDR3 has 12 residues. CDR3 sequence reads: CASHRGDTEAFF. DNA of the CDR3: TGTGCCAGCCACAGGGGGGACACTGAAGCTTTCTTT. Full variable domain (remainder filled in from reference TRBV2 and TRBJ1-1): EPEVTQTPSHQVTQMGQEVILRCVPISNHLYFYWYRQILGQKVEFLVSFYNNEISEKSEIFDDQFSVERPDGSNFTLKIRSTKLEDSAMYFCASHRGDTEAFFGQGTRLTVV.

The chain is built from TRBV5-1 and TRBJ2-7; the D gene is possibly TRBD2 (6 bases). Germline V gene sequence: CDR1 SGHRS, CDR2 YFSETQ. The CDR3 covers 13 residues. V shed 4 bases and J shed 0 bases, with 8 bases lying between them. The DNA for the CDR3 is TGCGCCAGCAGCGGGGGGAGCTCCTACGAGCAGTACTTC. Protein sequence: CASSGGSSYEQYF.

This clone was seen ten or more times. The rearrangement links TRBV7-2 to TRBJ1-1; D gene uncertain. CDR3 length: 14 residues. The V end was cut by 1 base, the J end by 4 bases, with 10 bases between. The germline V gene encodes CDR1 SGHTA and CDR2 FQGNSA. In DNA form, the CDR3 reads TGTGCCAGCAGCTTAGGGGCGGGATTCACTGAAGCTTTCTTT. It yields the protein CASSLGAGFTEAFF. Full variable domain (remainder filled in from reference TRBV7-2 and TRBJ1-1): GAGVSQSPSNKVTEKGKDVELRCDPISGHTALYWYRQSLGQGLEFLIYFQGNSAPDKSGLPSDRFSAERTGGSVSTLTIQRTQQEDSAVYLCASSLGAGFTEAFFGQGTRLTVV.

V usage is TRBV19 and J usage is TRBJ1-5, with D possibly TRBD1 on 6 matching bases. V was clipped by 0 bases and J by 2 bases, with 8 bases between them. The CDR3 spans 15 residues. Germline V lookup: CDR1 LNHDA, CDR2 SQIVND (reference sequence). CDR3 sequence: CASSIDRTGNQPQHF. The CDR3 nucleotides are TGTGCCAGTAGTATAGATCGGACAGGCAATCAGCCCCAGCATTTT.

J is TRBJ2-2 and V is TRBV7-9, with D uncertain. From germline, CDR1 is SEHNR and CDR2 FQNEAQ (reference sequence). V lost 1 base and J 0 bases, leaving 6 bases between the germline ends. The CDR3 extends over 15 amino acids. CDR3 loop: CASSLGRANTGELFF. CDR3 coding DNA: TGTGCCAGCAGCTTAGGTAGAGCGAACACCGGGGAGCTGTTTTTT.

The rearrangement uses TRBV5-8 and TRBJ1-2; possibly TRBD1 for D (5 bases). Germline V gene lookup returns CDR1 SGHTS and CDR2 YDEGEE. V was trimmed by 2 bases and J by 2 bases, leaving 13 bases between them. This CDR3 region has 15 residues. This CDR3 reads CASSFYRSPNYGYTF. The CDR3 DNA reads as TGTGCCAGCAGCTTTTACAGGAGCCCCAACTATGGCTACACCTTC.

This clone was observed a handful of times. The rearrangement links TRBV5-1 to TRBJ2-5; D is perhaps TRBD2 (6 bases). Trimming pared 4 bases from V and 1 base from J, leaving 14 bases between. This CDR3 is built from 15 residues. Germline lookup yields CDR1 SGHRS and CDR2 YFSETQ. The CDR3 loop is CASSPAVGGQETQYF. CDR3 DNA: TGCGCCAGCAGCCCCGCAGTGGGGGGCCAAGAGACCCAGTACTTC.

The chain uses TRBV14 and TRBJ2-7; TRBD2 might be the D (6 bases). Trimming cost V 4 bases and J 0 bases, with 22 bases left between them. Germline values: CDR1 SGHDN, CDR2 FVKESK. The CDR3 has 18 amino acids. CDR3: CASSPRGLLAPSSYEQYF. The CDR3 coding sequence is TGTGCCAGCAGCCCCCGGGGCTTACTAGCACCGAGCTCCTACGAGCAGTACTTC.

J is TRBJ2-4 and V is TRBV2; 10 bases agree with TRBD1. V lost 7 bases, J lost 0 bases, and 18 bases stayed unmatched. The CDR3 spans 20 residues. CDR1 and CDR2 from the germline V gene are SNHLY and FYNNEI. The CDR3 protein is CASTSRSDRGPNLAKNIQYF. Written as DNA, the CDR3 is TGTGCCAGCACGTCAAGATCCGACAGGGGGCCTAATCTAGCCAAAAACATTCAGTACTTC.